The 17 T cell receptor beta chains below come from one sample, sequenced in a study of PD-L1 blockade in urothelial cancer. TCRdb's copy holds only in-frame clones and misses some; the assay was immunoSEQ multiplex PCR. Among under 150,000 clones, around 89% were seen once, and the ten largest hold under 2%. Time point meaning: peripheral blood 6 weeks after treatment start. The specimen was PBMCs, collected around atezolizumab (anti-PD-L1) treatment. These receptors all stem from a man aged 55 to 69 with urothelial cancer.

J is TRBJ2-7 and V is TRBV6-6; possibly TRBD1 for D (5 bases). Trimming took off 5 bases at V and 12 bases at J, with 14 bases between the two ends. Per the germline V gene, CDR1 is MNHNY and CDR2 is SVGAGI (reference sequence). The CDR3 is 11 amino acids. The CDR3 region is CASSNGHALYF. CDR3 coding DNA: TGTGCCAGCAGTAACGGACACGCGCTGTACTTC.

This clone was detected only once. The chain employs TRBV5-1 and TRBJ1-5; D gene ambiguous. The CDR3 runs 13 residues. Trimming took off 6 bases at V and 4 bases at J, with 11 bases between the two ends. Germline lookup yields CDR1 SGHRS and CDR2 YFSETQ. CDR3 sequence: CASTPSDNQPQHF. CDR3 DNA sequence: TGCGCCAGCACCCCCTCAGATAATCAGCCCCAGCATTTT.

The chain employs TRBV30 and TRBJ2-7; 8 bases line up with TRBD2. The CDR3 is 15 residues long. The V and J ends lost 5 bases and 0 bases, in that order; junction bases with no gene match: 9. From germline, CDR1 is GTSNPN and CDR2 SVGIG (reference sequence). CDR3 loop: CAWVGGDPISYEQYF. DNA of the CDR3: TGTGCCTGGGTCGGGGGGGACCCAATCTCCTACGAGCAGTACTTC.

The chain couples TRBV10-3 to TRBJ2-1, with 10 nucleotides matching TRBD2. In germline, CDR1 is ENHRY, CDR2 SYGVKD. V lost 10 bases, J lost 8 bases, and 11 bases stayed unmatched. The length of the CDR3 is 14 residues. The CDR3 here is CATAGTSDGDEQFF. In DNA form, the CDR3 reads TGTGCCACAGCCGGGACTAGCGATGGCGATGAGCAGTTCTTC.

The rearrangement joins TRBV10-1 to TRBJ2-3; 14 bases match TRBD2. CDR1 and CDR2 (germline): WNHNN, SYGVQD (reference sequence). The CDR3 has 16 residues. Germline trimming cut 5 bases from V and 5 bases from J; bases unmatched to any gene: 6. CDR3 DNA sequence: TGCGCCAGCAGTCCGGGACTAGCGGGAGTCAGAGATACGCAGTATTTT. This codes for CASSPGLAGVRDTQYF.

CDR3 nucleotide sequence: TGTGCCAGCAGCTTGGTCTCTGGAGGCACCGGGGAGCTGTTTTTT. This encodes CASSLVSGGTGELFF. This chain links TRBV5-6 with TRBJ2-2, with D possibly TRBD2 on 5 matching bases. V was cut by 0 bases and J by 4 bases, with 10 bases left in between. Germline V gene data show CDR1 as SGHDT and CDR2 as YYEEEE. The CDR3 is 15 amino acids. Variable domain in full (rest from reference TRBV5-6 and TRBJ2-2): DAGVTQSPTHLIKTRGQQVTLRCSPKSGHDTVSWYQQALGQGPQFIFQYYEEEERQRGNFPDRFSGHQFPNYSSELNVNALLLGDSALYLCASSLVSGGTGELFFGEGSRLTVL.

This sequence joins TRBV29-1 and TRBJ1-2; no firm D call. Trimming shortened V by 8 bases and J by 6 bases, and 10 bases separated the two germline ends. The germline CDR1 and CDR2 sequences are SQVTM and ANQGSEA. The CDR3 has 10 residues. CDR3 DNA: TGCAGCCTATACCAGGATGGCTACACCTTC. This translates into CSLYQDGYTF.

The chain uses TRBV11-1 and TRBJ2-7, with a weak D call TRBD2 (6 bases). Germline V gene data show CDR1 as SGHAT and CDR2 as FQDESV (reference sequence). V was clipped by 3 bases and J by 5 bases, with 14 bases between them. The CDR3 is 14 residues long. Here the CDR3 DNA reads TGTGCCAGCAGCTTCAGGAGGGAGGTCAACGAGCAGTACTTC. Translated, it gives CASSFRREVNEQYF.

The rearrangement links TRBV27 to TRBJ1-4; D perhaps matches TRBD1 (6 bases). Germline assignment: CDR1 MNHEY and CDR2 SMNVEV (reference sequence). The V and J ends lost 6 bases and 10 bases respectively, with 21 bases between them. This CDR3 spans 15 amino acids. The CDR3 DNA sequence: TGTGCCAGCAGAACGGGCGGGGGGGCCGGTATAAAACTGTTTTTT. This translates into CASRTGGGAGIKLFF.

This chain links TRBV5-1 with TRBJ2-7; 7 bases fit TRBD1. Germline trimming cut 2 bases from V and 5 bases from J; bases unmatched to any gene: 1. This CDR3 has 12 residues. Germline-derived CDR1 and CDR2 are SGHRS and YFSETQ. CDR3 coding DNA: TGCGCCAGCAGCTTAGGGGGCCACGAGCAGTACTTC. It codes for CASSLGGHEQYF.

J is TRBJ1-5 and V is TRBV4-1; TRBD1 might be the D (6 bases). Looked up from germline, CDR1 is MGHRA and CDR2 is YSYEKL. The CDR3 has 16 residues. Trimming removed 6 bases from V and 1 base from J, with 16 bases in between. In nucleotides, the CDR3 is TGCGCCAGCAGAGAAGGAGAGGGGGTCAGCAATCAGCCCCAGCATTTT. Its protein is CASREGEGVSNQPQHF.

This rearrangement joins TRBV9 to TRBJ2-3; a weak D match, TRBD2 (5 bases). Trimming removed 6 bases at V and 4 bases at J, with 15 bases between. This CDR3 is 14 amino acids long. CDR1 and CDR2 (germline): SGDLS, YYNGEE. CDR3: CASNPTGRADTQYF. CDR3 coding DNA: TGTGCCAGCAATCCCACTGGGCGGGCAGATACGCAGTATTTT. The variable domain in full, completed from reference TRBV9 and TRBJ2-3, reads DSGVTQTPKHLITATGQRVTLRCSPRSGDLSVYWYQQSLDQGLQFLIQYYNGEERAKGNILERFSAQQFPDLHSELNLSSLELGDSALYFCASNPTGRADTQYFGPGTRLTVL.

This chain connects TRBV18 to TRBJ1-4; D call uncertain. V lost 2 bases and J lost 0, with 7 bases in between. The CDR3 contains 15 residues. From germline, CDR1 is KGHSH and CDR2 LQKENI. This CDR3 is CASSPAGSTNEKLFF. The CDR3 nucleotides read TGTGCCAGCTCACCAGCCGGTTCAACTAATGAAAAACTGTTTTTT.

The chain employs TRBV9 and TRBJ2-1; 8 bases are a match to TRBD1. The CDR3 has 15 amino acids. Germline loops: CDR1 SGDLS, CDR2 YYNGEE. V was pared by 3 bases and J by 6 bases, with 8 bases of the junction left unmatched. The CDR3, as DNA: TGTGCCAGCAGCGCGACAGGGGTTTTCCGCAATGAGCAGTTCTTC. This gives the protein CASSATGVFRNEQFF. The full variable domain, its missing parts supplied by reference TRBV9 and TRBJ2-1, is DSGVTQTPKHLITATGQRVTLRCSPRSGDLSVYWYQQSLDQGLQFLIQYYNGEERAKGNILERFSAQQFPDLHSELNLSSLELGDSALYFCASSATGVFRNEQFFGPGTRLTVL.

Here the CDR3 DNA reads TGTGCCAGCAGCCCCCGGACTAGCGGCACAGATACGCAGTATTTT. It specifies CASSPRTSGTDTQYF. This chain uses TRBV7-3 with TRBJ2-3; 9 bases align to TRBD2. Germline V gene data show CDR1 as SGHTA and CDR2 as FQGTGA. This CDR3 region has 15 residues. The V gene end was trimmed by 5 bases and the J gene end by 1 base; junction bases not matched to a gene: 4.

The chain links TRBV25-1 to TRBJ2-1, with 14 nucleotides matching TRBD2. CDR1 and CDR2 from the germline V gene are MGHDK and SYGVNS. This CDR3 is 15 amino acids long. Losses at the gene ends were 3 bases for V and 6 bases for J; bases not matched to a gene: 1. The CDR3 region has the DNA TGTGCCAGCAGTGACGGACTAGCGGGAGGCAATGAGCAGTTCTTC. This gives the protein CASSDGLAGGNEQFF.

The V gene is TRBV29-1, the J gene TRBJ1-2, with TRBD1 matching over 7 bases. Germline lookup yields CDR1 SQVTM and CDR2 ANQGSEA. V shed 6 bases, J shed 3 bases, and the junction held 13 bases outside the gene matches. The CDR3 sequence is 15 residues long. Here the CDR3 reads CSVKLTGLPYYGYTF. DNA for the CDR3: TGCAGCGTCAAACTGACAGGGCTTCCCTACTATGGCTACACCTTC.